This T cell receptor beta chain was profiled in a study of molecular identifiers for immune sequencing clone quantification. Study-level results: For effector cells, clones above 20 RNA copies held over 99% of molecules; for naive cells, under 1%. Highly expanded clone sizes could be underestimated by identical TCR molecules sharing a barcode.

Trimming cost V 0 bases and J 11 bases, with 8 bases left between them. The germline V gene has CDR1 MGHRA and CDR2 YSYEKL. There are 12 residues in the CDR3. There are many counts of this clonotype. Its specificity is unknown. The CD8+CD4-CCR7+CD45RA+ phenotype defined the sorted naive CD8 T cells. Generation of bulk TCR libraries relied on previously described methods and listed TCR primers. In TCRdb, the PCR reads were re-called with MiXCR into one record per CDR3 protein. The data show just under 650,000 distinct CDR3 sequences, approximately 20% seen once. The material sequenced was naive CD8+ T cells from blood, with Jurkat cell RNA spiked in. Described subset: FACS-sorted CD8+CD4-CCR7+CD45RA+ naive T cells. The TCR originated in a human donor in good health. Some libraries in this study had Jurkat cell RNA spiked in. V usage is TRBV4-1 and J usage is TRBJ2-1, with D unclear. CDR3 nucleotide sequence: TGCGCCAGCAGCCAAGATAGGGCGCAGCAGTTCTTC. It encodes CASSQDRAQQFF.